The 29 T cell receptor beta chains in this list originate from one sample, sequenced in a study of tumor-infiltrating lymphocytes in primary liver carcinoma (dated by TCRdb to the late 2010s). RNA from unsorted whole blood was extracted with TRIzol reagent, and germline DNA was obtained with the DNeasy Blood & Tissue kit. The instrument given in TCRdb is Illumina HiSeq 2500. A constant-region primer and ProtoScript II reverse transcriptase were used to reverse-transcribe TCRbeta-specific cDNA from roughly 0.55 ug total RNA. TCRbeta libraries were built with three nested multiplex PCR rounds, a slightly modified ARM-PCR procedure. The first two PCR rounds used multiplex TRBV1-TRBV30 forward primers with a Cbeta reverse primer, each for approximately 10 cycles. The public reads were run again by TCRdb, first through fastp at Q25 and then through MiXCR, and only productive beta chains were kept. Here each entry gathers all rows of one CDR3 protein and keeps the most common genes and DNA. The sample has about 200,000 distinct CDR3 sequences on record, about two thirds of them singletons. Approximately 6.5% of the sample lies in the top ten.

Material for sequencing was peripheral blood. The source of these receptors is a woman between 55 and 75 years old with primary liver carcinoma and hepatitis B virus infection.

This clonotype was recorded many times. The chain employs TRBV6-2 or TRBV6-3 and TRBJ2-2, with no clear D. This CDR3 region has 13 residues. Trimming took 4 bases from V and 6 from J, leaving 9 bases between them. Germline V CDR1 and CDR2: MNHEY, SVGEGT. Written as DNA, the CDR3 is TGTGCCAGCAGTTCTGGAGTGCCCGGGGAGCTGTTTTTT. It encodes CASSSGVPGELFF.

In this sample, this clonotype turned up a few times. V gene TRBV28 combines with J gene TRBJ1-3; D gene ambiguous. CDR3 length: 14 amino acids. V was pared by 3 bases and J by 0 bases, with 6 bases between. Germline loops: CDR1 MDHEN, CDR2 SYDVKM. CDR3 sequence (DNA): TGTGCCAGCAGTTTGTACATCTCTGGAAACACCATATATTTT. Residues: CASSLYISGNTIYF.

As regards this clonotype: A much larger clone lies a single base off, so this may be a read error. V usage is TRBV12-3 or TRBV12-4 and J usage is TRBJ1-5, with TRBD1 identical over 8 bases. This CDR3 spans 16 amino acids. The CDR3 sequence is CANSPSLGRGLQPQHF. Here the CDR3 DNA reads TGTGCCAACAGTCCTTCTCTAGGCAGGGGGCTTCAGCCCCAGCATTTT.

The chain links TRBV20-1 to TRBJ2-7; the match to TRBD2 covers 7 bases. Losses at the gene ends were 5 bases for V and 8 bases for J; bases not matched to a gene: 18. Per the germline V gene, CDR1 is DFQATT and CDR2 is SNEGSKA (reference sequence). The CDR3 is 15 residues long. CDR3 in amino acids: CSAPAWRGRILKQYF. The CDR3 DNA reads TGCAGTGCTCCGGCCTGGCGGGGGAGGATCTTGAAGCAGTACTTC.

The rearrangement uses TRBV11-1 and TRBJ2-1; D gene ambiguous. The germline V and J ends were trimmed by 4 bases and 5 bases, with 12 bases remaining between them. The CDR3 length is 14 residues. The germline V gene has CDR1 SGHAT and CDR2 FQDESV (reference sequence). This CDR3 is CASSSGPANNEQFF. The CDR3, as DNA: TGTGCCAGCAGCTCTGGGCCGGCAAACAATGAGCAGTTCTTC.

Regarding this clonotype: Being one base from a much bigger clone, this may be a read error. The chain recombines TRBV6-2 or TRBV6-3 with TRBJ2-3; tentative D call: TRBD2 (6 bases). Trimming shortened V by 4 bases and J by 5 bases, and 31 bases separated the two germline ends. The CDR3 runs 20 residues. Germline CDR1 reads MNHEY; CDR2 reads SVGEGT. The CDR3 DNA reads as TGTGCCAGCAGTTCCACCACGAGTGGGGCTAGCCGGAGGGCCGTAGATACGCAGTATTTT. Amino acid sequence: CASSSTTSGASRRAVDTQYF.

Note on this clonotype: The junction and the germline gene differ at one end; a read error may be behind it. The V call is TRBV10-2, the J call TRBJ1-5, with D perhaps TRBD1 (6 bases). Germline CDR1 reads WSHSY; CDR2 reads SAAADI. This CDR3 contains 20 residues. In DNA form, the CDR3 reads TGCGCCAGCAGCCCGATAGTACGGGGGCCTTTCGTTGAAGGCAATCAGTCCCAGCATTTT. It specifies CASSPIVRGPFVEGNQSQHF.

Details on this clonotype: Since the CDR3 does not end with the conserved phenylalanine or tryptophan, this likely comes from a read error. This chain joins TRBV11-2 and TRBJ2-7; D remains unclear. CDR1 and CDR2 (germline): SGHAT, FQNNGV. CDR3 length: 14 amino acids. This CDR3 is CASSLAGQSYEQYL. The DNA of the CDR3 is TGTGCTAGCAGCTTGGCAGGCCAATCCTACGAGCAGTACTTA.

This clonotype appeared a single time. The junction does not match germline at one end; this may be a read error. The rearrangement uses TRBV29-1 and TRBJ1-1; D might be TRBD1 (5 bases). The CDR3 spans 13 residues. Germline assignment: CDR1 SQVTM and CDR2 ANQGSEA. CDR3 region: CSVLTEGDTEVFF. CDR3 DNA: TGCAGCGTGCTGACAGAGGGTGACACTGAAGTTTTCTTT.

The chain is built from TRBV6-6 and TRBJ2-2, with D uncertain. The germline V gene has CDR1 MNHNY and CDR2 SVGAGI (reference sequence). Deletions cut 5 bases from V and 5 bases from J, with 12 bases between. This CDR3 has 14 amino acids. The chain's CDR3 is CASSHKPVTGELFF. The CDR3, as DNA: TGTGCCAGCAGTCATAAGCCGGTAACCGGGGAGCTGTTTTTT.

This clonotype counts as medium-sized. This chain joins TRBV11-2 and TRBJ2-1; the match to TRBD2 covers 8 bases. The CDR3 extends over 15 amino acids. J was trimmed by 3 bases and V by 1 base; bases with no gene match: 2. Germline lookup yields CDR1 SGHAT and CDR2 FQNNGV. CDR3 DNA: TGTGCCAGCAGCTTAGGGGGACTAGACTACAATGAGCAGTTCTTC. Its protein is CASSLGGLDYNEQFF.

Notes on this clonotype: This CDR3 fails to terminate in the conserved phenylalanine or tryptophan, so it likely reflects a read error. CDR3 bases: TGTGCCAGCAGCTTGGTCGGCATCTCGAGCTCCTACTATGAGCAGTTCCTC. Translating gives CASSLVGISSSYYEQFL. The V call is TRBV5-6, the J call TRBJ2-1; D gene ambiguous. The CDR3 has 17 residues. Germline V gene data show CDR1 as SGHDT and CDR2 as YYEEEE.

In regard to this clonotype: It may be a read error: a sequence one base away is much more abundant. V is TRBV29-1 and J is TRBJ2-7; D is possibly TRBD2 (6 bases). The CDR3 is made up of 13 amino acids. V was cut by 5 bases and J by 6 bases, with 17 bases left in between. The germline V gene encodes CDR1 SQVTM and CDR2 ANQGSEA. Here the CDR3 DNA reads TGCAGCGTTACTTTTGGGAGGTTGGCCGAGCAGTACTTC. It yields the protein CSVTFGRLAEQYF.

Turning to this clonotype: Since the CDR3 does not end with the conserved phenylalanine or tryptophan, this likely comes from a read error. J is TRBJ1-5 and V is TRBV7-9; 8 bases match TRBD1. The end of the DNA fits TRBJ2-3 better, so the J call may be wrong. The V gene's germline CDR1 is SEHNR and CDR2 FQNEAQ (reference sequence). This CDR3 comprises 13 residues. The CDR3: CASSRQGTQPQYI. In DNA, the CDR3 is TGTGCCAGCAGCCGACAGGGGACTCAGCCCCAGTATATT.

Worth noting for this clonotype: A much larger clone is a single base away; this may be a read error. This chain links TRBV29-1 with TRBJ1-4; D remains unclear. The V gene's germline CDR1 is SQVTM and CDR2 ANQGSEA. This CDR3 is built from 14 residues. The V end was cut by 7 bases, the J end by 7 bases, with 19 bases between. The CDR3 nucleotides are TGCAGCGCTGAGGAGGCCGCCCGGGGTGAAAAACTGTTTTTT. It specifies CSAEEAARGEKLFF.

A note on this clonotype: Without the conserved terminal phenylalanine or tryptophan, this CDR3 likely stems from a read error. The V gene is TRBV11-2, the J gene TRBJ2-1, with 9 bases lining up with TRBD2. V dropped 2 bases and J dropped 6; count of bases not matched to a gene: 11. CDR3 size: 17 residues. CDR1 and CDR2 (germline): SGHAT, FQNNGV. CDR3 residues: CASSLKGLAGPLNEQFL. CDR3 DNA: TGTGCCAGCAGCTTAAAAGGCCTAGCGGGGCCCCTCAATGAGCAGTTCCTC.

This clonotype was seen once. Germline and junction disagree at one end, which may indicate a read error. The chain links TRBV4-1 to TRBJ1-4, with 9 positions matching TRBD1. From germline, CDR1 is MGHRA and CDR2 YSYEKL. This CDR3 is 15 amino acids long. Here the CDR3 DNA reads TGTGCCAGCAGCCAACAAACAGGGGGCAGTGTAAAACTGTTTTTT. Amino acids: CASSQQTGGSVKLFF.

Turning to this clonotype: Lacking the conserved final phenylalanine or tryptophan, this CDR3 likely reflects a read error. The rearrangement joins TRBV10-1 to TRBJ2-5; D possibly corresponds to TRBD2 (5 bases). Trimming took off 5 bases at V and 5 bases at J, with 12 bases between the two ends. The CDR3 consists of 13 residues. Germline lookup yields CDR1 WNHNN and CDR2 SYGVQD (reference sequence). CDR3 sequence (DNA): TGCGCCAGCAGTAGCGGCCCCTGGGAGACCCAGTACTTG. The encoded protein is CASSSGPWETQYL.

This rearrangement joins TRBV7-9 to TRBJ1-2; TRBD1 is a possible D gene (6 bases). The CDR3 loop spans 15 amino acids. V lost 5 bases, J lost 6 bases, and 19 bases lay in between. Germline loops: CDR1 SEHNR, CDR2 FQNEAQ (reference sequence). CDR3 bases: TGTGCCAGCAGCCCCCGAGGGCAGGGGTCTGATGGCTACACCTTC. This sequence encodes CASSPRGQGSDGYTF.

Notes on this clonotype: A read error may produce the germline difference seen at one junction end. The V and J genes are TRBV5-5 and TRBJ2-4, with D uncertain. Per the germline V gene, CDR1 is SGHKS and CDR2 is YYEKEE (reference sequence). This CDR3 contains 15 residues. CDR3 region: CASSEIGIAKNIQCF. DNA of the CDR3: TGTGCCAGCAGCGAGATCGGTATAGCCAAAAACATTCAGTGCTTC. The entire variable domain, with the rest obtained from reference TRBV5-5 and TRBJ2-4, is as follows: DAGVTQSPTHLIKTRGQQVTLRCSPISGHKSVSWYQQVLGQGPQFIFQYYEKEERGRGNFPDRFSARQFPNYSSELNVNALLLGDSALYLCASSEIGIAKNIQCFGAGTRLSVL.

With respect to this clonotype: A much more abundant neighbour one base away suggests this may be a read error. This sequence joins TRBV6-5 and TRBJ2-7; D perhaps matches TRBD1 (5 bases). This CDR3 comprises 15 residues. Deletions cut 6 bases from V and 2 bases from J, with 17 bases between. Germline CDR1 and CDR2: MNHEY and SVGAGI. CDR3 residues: CASSKTFRVPYEQYF. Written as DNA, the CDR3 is TGTGCCAGCAGCAAGACCTTCAGGGTACCCTACGAGCAGTACTTC.

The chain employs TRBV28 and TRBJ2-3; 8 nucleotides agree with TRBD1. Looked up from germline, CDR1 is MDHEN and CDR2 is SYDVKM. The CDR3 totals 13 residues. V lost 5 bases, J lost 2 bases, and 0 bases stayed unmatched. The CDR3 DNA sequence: TGTGCCAGCAGTCAGGGGGCCACAGATACGCAGTATTTT. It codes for CASSQGATDTQYF. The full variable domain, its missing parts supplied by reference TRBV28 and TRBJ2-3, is DVKVTQSSRYLVKRTGEKVFLECVQDMDHENMFWYRQDPGLGLRLIYFSYDVKMKEKGDIPEGYSVSREKKERFSLILESASTNQTSMYLCASSQGATDTQYFGPGTRLTVL.

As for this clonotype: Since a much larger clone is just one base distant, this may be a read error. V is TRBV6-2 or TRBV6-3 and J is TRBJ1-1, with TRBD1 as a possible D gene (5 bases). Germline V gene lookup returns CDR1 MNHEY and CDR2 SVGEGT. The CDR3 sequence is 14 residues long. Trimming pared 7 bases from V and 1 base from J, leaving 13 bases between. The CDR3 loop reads CASIPGRWNTEAFF. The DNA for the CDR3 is TGTGCCAGCATTCCGGGACGCTGGAACACTGAAGCTTTCTTT.

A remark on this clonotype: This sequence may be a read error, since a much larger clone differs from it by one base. The CDR3 DNA follows: TGCGCCAGCTGCCACTATCCGGACAGGGGTGAAAACACCATATATTTT. As protein: CASCHYPDRGENTIYF. The gene calls are TRBV4-1 and TRBJ1-3; 9 nucleotides align to TRBD1. The CDR3 extends over 16 amino acids. Germline V CDR1 and CDR2: MGHRA, YSYEKL.

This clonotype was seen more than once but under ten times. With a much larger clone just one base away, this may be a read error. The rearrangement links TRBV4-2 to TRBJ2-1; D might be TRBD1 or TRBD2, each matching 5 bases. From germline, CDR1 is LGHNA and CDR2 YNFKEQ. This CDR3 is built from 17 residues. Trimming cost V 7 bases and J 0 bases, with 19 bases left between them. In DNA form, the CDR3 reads TGTGCCAGCAACCGCAATGCGAGGGGAAGCTCCTACAATGAGCAGTTCTTC. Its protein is CASNRNARGSSYNEQFF.

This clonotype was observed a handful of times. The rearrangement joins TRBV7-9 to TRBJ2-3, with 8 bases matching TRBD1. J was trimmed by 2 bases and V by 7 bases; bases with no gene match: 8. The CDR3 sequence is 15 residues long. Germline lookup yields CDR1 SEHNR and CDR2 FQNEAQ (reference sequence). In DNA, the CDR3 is TGTGCCAGCACCCCTACAGGGGGAAACACAGATACGCAGTATTTT. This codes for CASTPTGGNTDTQYF. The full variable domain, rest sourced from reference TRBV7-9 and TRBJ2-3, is DTGVSQNPRHKITKRGQNVTFRCDPISEHNRLYWYRQTLGQGPEFLTYFQNEAQLEKSRLLSDRFSAERPKGSFSTLEIQRTEQGDSAMYLCASTPTGGNTDTQYFGPGTRLTVL.

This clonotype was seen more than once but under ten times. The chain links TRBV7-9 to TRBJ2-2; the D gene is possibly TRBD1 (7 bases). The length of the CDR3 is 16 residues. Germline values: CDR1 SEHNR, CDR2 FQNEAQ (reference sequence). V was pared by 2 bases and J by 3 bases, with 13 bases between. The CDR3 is CASSLYRGGDTGELFF. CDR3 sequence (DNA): TGTGCCAGCAGCTTATACAGGGGAGGAGACACCGGGGAGCTGTTTTTT.

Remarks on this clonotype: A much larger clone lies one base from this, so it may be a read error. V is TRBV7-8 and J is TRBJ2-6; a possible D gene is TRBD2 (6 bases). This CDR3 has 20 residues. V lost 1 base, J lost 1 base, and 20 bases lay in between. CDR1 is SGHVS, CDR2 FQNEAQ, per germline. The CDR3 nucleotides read TGTGCCAGCAGCTTAGAACGGGGTGCGGGAAGGAAGTCTGGGGCCAACGTCCTGACTTTC. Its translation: CASSLERGAGRKSGANVLTF.

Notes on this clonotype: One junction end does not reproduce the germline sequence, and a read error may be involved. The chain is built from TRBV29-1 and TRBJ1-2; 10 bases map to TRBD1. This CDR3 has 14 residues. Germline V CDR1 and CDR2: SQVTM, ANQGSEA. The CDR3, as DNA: TGTAGCGCTGGGGAGCTGGGACAGGGGACCTCCTACACCTTC. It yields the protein CSAGELGQGTSYTF. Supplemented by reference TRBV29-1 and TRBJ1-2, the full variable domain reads SAVISQKPSRDICQRGTSLTIQCQVDSQVTMMFWYRQQPGQSLTLIATANQGSEATYESGFVIDKFPISRPNLTFSTLTVSNMSPEDSSIYLCSAGELGQGTSYTFGSGTRLTVV.